Below, 15 T cell receptor beta chains from the same sample are listed, as sequenced in a study of graft-versus-host responses after intestinal transplantation listed by TCRdb under 2021. Library prep was done by the immunoSEQ multiplex PCR assay. TCRdb took over this immuneACCESS table, retaining in-frame rearrangements with V and J assigned. Such tables are incomplete; in checked studies, under half of the missing clones stem from an unresolved V gene, and the remainder is unexplained. Across this sample there are some 77,000 clones, with about 90% seen only once. The top ten clones comprise under 0.85% of the sample. The sample here was PBMCs, taken 98 days after intestinal transplantation. The receptors were gathered from a human patient who received an intestinal transplant, so some T cells may come from the graft donor.

The chain links TRBV5-1 to TRBJ2-2; D is undetermined. Germline V gene sequence: CDR1 SGHRS, CDR2 YFSETQ. The CDR3 loop spans 12 amino acids. With 5 bases removed from V and 4 bases from J, the gap between germline ends came to 6 bases. The CDR3 region has the DNA TGCGCCAGCAGTTTCCGCACCGGGGAGCTGTTTTTT. This sequence encodes CASSFRTGELFF.

The chain joins TRBV6-1 to TRBJ2-2; no reliable D call. The ends were cut back, 10 bases at V and 2 bases at J, with 14 bases in the middle. The CDR3 has 14 residues. Germline CDR1 reads MNHNS; CDR2 reads SASEGT. For the CDR3, the DNA is TGTGCCACCGTACCTTCCATCAACACCGGGGAGCTGTTTTTT. It is translated as CATVPSINTGELFF.

This clone showed up just once. The rearrangement uses TRBV28 and TRBJ2-3, with D unclear. The CDR3 loop spans 13 amino acids. V lost 3 bases and J lost 1, with 5 bases in between. Germline CDR1 is MDHEN and CDR2 is SYDVKM. CDR3 in DNA: TGTGCCAGCAGTTTCCAGGGCACAGATACGCAGTATTTT. This encodes CASSFQGTDTQYF.

V and J are TRBV10-3 and TRBJ2-1; D may match TRBD1 or TRBD2 (6 bases each). Trimming removed 2 bases at V and 2 bases at J, with 10 bases between. The germline CDR1 and CDR2 sequences are ENHRY and SYGVKD. The CDR3 spans 15 residues. The DNA of the CDR3 is TGTGCCATCAGTGAGATGGGGGGCCCCTACAATGAGCAGTTCTTC. This gives the protein CAISEMGGPYNEQFF.

This clone was found once. This chain uses TRBV19 with TRBJ2-1; D uncertain. The V end was cut by 3 bases, the J end by 6 bases, with 6 bases between. From germline, CDR1 is LNHDA and CDR2 SQIVND (reference sequence). The CDR3 spans 12 residues. The CDR3 sequence is CASSMDVNEQFF. As DNA, the CDR3 is TGTGCCAGTAGTATGGATGTCAATGAGCAGTTCTTC.

V is TRBV6-5 and J is TRBJ2-7; a possible D gene is TRBD2 (6 bases). CDR3 length equals 11 residues. The germline V and J ends were trimmed by 7 bases and 6 bases, with 10 bases remaining between them. Germline V gene lookup returns CDR1 MNHEY and CDR2 SVGAGI. The CDR3 loop is CASMLATEQYF. In DNA, the CDR3 is TGTGCCAGCATGCTAGCGACCGAGCAGTACTTC.

The V call is TRBV7-9, the J call TRBJ1-2; D might be TRBD1 (6 bases). CDR1 is SEHNR, CDR2 FQNEAQ, per germline (reference sequence). There are 12 residues in the CDR3. Trimming pared 4 bases from V and 6 bases from J, leaving 9 bases between. The chain's CDR3 is CASSSEGDGYTF. The CDR3 nucleotides are TGTGCCAGCAGCTCGGAGGGGGATGGCTACACCTTC.

V is TRBV7-6 and J is TRBJ2-7, with a tentative D call TRBD2 (5 bases). The germline gives CDR1 SGHVS, CDR2 FNYEAQ. The V end lost 1 base, the J end lost 5 bases, and 15 bases lay between the germline ends. This CDR3 comprises 15 residues. CDR3 protein: CASSLGASGSNEQYF. CDR3 DNA: TGTGCCAGCAGCTTAGGAGCATCGGGGTCCAACGAGCAGTACTTC.

The J gene is TRBJ1-1, the V gene TRBV28; no reliable D call. Between the trimmed V and J ends, which lost 3 bases and 4 bases, there was a span of 9 bases. CDR3 size: 13 residues. Germline CDR1 is MDHEN and CDR2 is SYDVKM. CDR3 amino acids: CASSLGSSTEAFF. The CDR3 region has the DNA TGTGCCAGCAGTTTGGGGAGCAGCACTGAAGCTTTCTTT.

J is TRBJ2-7 and V is TRBV6-1; possible D gene TRBD1, 5 bases. The length of the CDR3 is 15 residues. Germline loops: CDR1 MNHNS, CDR2 SASEGT. V lost 1 base, J lost 4 bases, and 14 bases lay in between. The chain's CDR3 is CASSEDRAPGYEQYF. For the CDR3, the DNA is TGTGCCAGCAGTGAAGATAGGGCCCCAGGGTACGAGCAGTACTTC.

The chain joins TRBV5-1 to TRBJ1-2; 8 nucleotides match TRBD1. Germline loops: CDR1 SGHRS, CDR2 YFSETQ. The CDR3 loop spans 15 amino acids. J was trimmed by 3 bases and V by 4 bases; bases with no gene match: 8. The CDR3 nucleotides read TGCGCCAGCAGCCTATCAACAGGGGGGGACTATGGCTACACCTTC. Amino acid sequence: CASSLSTGGDYGYTF.

This chain links TRBV28 with TRBJ2-7; 8 nucleotides match TRBD2. After removal of 5 bases from V and 7 bases from J, the junction contained 10 bases not matched to a gene. The CDR3 extends over 14 amino acids. Germline loops: CDR1 MDHEN, CDR2 SYDVKM. As DNA, the CDR3 is TGTGCCAGCAGTCCGGGAGCGGGAGCACGTGAGCAGTACTTC. The encoded protein is CASSPGAGAREQYF.

The V and J genes are TRBV6-5 and TRBJ2-7; D is unresolved. The CDR3 runs 12 residues. Trimming shortened V by 6 bases and J by 2 bases, and 8 bases separated the two germline ends. Germline V gene lookup returns CDR1 MNHEY and CDR2 SVGAGI. CDR3 loop: CASRDTTYEQYF. The CDR3 DNA reads TGTGCCAGCAGAGACACCACCTACGAGCAGTACTTC.

This clone was picked up one time. The genes are TRBV4-3 and TRBJ2-1, with TRBD2 matching over 12 bases. This CDR3 contains 16 residues. Germline CDR1 reads LGHNA; CDR2 reads YSLEER. J gave up 1 base and V 8 bases, and 6 bases lay outside the gene matches. The CDR3 DNA reads TGCGCCAGCCGTAGACTAGCGGGAGTATCCTACAATGAGCAGTTCTTC. It is translated as CASRRLAGVSYNEQFF.

The chain joins TRBV5-1 to TRBJ1-1, with TRBD1 as a possible D gene (5 bases). V lost 4 bases to trimming and J lost 4 bases, with 20 bases between them. CDR1 is SGHRS, CDR2 YFSETQ, per germline. This CDR3 comprises 16 residues. Here the CDR3 reads CASSPEQVLRGTEAFF. CDR3 nucleotide sequence: TGCGCCAGCAGCCCGGAACAGGTCTTGAGGGGCACTGAAGCTTTCTTT. The full variable domain, in which reference TRBV5-1 and TRBJ1-1 provide the parts outside the CDR3, is KAGVTQTPRYLIKTRGQQVTLSCSPISGHRSVSWYQQTPGQGLQFLFEYFSETQRNKGNFPGRFSGRQFSNSRSEMNVSTLELGDSALYLCASSPEQVLRGTEAFFGQGTRLTVV.